The 9 T cell receptor beta chains reported below all come from one sample, sequenced in a study of vaccination effects on CD4 cells after COVID-19. In the ViraFEST assay, antigen-specific CD4+ clonotypes were identified by expansion after peptide-pool stimulation. Cells that had been cultured for 9 to 10 days were the source of isolated CD4+ T cells. Two-dose vaccination with either BNT162b2 or mRNA-1273 was given to the participants. Clones were sequenced by immunoSEQ multiplex PCR, and TCRdb holds only the in-frame ones, with some missing. The sample shows 64,000 or so clones, about 73% of them seen only once. Their antigens remain unidentified. The source was CD4+ T cells from PBMCs cultured with HCoV-OC43 spike peptides, collected after COVID-19 vaccination. Subset in this sample: HCoV-OC43 spike overlapping peptide pool stimulation. The source is a human donor who received a COVID-19 vaccine.

The V gene is TRBV2, the J gene TRBJ2-2, with 9 positions matching TRBD2. The CDR3 has 15 amino acids. Trimming took 7 bases from V and 5 from J; bases not matched to a gene: 8. CDR1 and CDR2 (germline): SNHLY, FYNNEI. CDR3 loop: CASNLLAGGTGELFF. CDR3 DNA sequence: TGTGCCAGCAACCTACTAGCGGGTGGGACCGGGGAGCTGTTTTTT.

This chain connects TRBV18 to TRBJ2-5; D gene uncertain. This CDR3 is 13 amino acids long. The germline V and J ends were trimmed by 2 bases and 3 bases, with 7 bases remaining between them. Germline assignment: CDR1 KGHSH and CDR2 LQKENI. The CDR3 DNA is TGTGCCAGCTCACCAGGGCAAGAAGAGACCCAGTACTTC. Residues: CASSPGQEETQYF.

This clone was recorded a few times. This chain links TRBV5-4 with TRBJ1-1; no firm D call. V shed 4 bases and J shed 0 bases, with 4 bases lying between them. The CDR3 has 12 amino acids. Germline V gene data show CDR1 as SGHNT and CDR2 as YYREEE (reference sequence). The CDR3 reads CASSRVNTEAFF. In DNA, the CDR3 is TGTGCCAGCAGCAGAGTGAACACTGAAGCTTTCTTT.

The V gene is TRBV27, the J gene TRBJ2-6; D is ambiguous. CDR1 MNHEY and CDR2 SMNVEV come from the germline V gene (reference sequence). V gave up 0 bases and J gave up 2 bases, with 17 bases separating them. This CDR3 is built from 19 residues. The CDR3 here is CASSLSLRRAGTGANVLTF. The CDR3 nucleotides are TGTGCCAGCAGTTTATCGTTGCGGAGAGCTGGAACTGGGGCCAACGTCCTGACTTTC.

The CDR3 loop is CASTERGQSGNTIYF. The CDR3, as DNA: TGTGCCAGTACCGAGCGGGGACAGTCTGGAAACACCATATATTTT. The J gene is TRBJ1-3, the V gene TRBV19, with 7 bases lining up with TRBD1. The germline CDR1 and CDR2 sequences are LNHDA and SQIVND (reference sequence). This CDR3 spans 15 amino acids. Trimming removed 7 bases from V and 1 base from J; junction bases left unmatched: 7.

The genes are TRBV12-5 and TRBJ2-1; D is uncertain. Germline V gene lookup returns CDR1 LGHNT and CDR2 FRNRAP. The CDR3 has 12 residues. The ends were cut back, 7 bases at V and 7 bases at J, with 11 bases in the middle. The CDR3 here is CASAHVGNEQFF. The CDR3 coding sequence is TGTGCTAGTGCCCACGTGGGGAATGAGCAGTTCTTC. The variable domain in full, with the rest retrieved from reference TRBV12-5 and TRBJ2-1, is DARVTQTPRHKVTEMGQEVTMRCQPILGHNTVFWYRQTMMQGLELLAYFRNRAPLDDSGMPKDRFSAEMPDATLATLKIQPSEPRDSAVYFCASAHVGNEQFFGPGTRLTVL.

The gene calls are TRBV24-1 and TRBJ2-1, with 10 bases aligning to TRBD2. Germline V gene sequence: CDR1 KGHDR, CDR2 SFDVKD. The CDR3 is 16 residues long. J lost 7 bases, V lost 3 bases, and 8 bases had no gene match. The CDR3 protein is CATSDPSRLAGNEQFF. CDR3 sequence (DNA): TGTGCCACCAGTGATCCGTCACGACTAGCGGGTAATGAGCAGTTCTTC.

The V call is TRBV10-1, the J call TRBJ2-3, with TRBD1 as a possible D gene (6 bases). Germline V gene data show CDR1 as WNHNN and CDR2 as SYGVQD (reference sequence). V lost 5 bases, J lost 0 bases, and 12 bases lay in between. This CDR3 contains 15 residues. CDR3 in DNA: TGCGCCAGCAGTAGGGCAGGGGAAAGCACAGATACGCAGTATTTT. This sequence encodes CASSRAGESTDTQYF.

The chain joins TRBV5-1 to TRBJ2-5; 8 nucleotides align to TRBD1. CDR1 is SGHRS and CDR2 is YFSETQ in the germline V gene. The CDR3 contains 13 residues. V gave up 5 bases and J gave up 4 bases; unmatched junction bases: 4. The CDR3 loop is CASSVTGGETQYF. In nucleotides, the CDR3 is TGCGCCAGCAGTGTCACAGGGGGAGAGACCCAGTACTTC.